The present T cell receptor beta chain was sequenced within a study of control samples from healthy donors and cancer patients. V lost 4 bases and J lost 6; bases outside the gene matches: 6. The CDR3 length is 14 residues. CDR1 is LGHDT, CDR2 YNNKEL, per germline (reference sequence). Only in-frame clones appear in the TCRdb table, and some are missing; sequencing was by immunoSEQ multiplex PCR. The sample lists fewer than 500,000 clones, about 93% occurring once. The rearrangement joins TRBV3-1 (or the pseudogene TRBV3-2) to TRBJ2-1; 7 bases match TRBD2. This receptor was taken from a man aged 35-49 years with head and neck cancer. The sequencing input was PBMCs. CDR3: CASSLTTSPNEQFF. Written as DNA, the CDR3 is TGTGCCAGCAGCCTAACGACTAGCCCCAATGAGCAGTTCTTC.